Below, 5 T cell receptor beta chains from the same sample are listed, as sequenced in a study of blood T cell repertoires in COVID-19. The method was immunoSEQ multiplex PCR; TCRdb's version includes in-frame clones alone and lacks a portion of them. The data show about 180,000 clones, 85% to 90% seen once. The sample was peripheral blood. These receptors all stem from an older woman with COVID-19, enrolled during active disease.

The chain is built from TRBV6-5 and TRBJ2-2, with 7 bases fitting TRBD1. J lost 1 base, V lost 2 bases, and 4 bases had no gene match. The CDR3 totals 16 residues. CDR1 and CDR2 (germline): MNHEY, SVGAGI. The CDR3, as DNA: TGTGCCAGCAGTTACATGGGGACAGAGAACACCGGGGAGCTGTTTTTT. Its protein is CASSYMGTENTGELFF.

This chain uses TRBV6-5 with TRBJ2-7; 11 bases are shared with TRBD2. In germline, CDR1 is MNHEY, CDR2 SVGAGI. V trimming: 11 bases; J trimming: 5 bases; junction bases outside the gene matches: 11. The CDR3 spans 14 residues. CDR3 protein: CAHKLAGGPHEQYF. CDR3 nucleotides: TGTGCCCATAAGTTAGCGGGAGGGCCCCACGAGCAGTACTTC.

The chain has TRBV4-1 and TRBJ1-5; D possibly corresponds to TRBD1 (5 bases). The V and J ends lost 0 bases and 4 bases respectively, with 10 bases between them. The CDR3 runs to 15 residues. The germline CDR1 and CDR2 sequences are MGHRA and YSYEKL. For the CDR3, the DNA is TGCGCCAGCAGCCAAGATCGACAGTTAAATCAGCCCCAGCATTTT. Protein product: CASSQDRQLNQPQHF.

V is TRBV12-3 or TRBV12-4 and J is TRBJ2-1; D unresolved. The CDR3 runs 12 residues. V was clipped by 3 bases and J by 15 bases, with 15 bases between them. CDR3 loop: CASSFSPPTPFF. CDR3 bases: TGTGCCAGCAGTTTTTCCCCACCCACACCGTTCTTC.

The CDR3 loop reads CASSEGAPGGETQYF. The CDR3 bases are TGTGCCAGCAGTGAAGGGGCCCCTGGGGGGGAGACCCAGTACTTC. This chain links TRBV2 with TRBJ2-5; a possible D gene is TRBD2 (6 bases). CDR1 SNHLY and CDR2 FYNNEI come from the germline V gene. Trimming pared 1 base from V and 5 bases from J, leaving 14 bases between. This CDR3 region has 15 residues.